This paragraph reports one T cell receptor (beta chain). Sequencing was performed with immunoSEQ multiplex PCR; in TCRdb, only in-frame clones are kept and a portion is missing. The table records approximately 140,000 clones, more than 85% of them present only once. These data come from a study of control samples from healthy donors and cancer patients. This receptor was obtained from a man younger than 35 in good health. Sequencing input: blood.

As DNA, the CDR3 is TGTGCCAGCAGCCAAGTACTGAACACCGGGGAGCTGTTTTTT. Its protein is CASSQVLNTGELFF. This sequence joins TRBV4-2 and TRBJ2-2, with D unclear. V was clipped by 1 base and J by 1 base, with 4 bases between them. The CDR3 loop spans 14 amino acids. Germline loops: CDR1 LGHNA, CDR2 YNFKEQ.